This T cell receptor beta chain was identified in a study of blood T cell repertoires in COVID-19. Measured with immunoSEQ multiplex PCR; TCRdb has only the in-frame clones, and not every one. The sample includes approximately 70,000 clones, more than 85% of them seen just once. V shed 0 bases and J shed 11 bases, with 10 bases lying between them. The CDR3 spans 12 residues. CDR1 LGHDT and CDR2 YNNKEL come from the germline V gene (reference sequence). The source is a human donor with active COVID-19. The donor label of this sample is uncertain. The sequencing sample was made of peripheral blood. The V gene is TRBV3-1 (or the pseudogene TRBV3-2), the J gene TRBJ1-1; no firm D call. The CDR3 DNA reads as TGTGCCAGCAGCCAAGAGGAACGGGATGCTTTCTTT. Translation: CASSQEERDAFF.